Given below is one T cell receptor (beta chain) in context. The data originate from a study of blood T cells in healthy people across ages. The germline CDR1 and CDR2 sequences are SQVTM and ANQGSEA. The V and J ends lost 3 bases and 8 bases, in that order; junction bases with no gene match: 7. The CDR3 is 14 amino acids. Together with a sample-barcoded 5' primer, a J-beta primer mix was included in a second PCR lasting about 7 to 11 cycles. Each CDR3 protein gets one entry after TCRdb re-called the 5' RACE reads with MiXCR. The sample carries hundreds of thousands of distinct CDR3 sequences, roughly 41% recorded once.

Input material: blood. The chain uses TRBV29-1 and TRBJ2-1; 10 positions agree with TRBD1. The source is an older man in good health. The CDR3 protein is CSVDPDRGPHEQFF. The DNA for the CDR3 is TGCAGCGTTGACCCTGACAGGGGGCCGCATGAGCAGTTCTTC.